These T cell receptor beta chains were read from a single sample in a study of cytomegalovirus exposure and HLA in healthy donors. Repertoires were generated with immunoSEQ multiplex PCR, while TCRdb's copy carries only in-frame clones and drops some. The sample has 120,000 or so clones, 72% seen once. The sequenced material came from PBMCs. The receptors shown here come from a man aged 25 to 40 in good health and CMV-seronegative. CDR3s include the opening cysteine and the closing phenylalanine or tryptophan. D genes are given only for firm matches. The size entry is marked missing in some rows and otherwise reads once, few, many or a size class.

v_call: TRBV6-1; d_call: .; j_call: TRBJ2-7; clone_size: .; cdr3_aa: CASSDSSYEQYF; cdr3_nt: TGTGCCAGCAGTGACTCCAGCTACGAGCAGTACTTC
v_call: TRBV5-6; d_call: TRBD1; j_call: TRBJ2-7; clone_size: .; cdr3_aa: CASSLLDRGEQYF; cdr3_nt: TGTGCCAGCAGCCTCCTGGACAGGGGCGAGCAGTACTTC
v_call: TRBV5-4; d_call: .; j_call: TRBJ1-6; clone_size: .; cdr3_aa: CATQDARVSYNSPLHF; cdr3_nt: TGTGCCACCCAAGATGCCAGGGTCTCCTATAATTCACCCCTCCACTTT
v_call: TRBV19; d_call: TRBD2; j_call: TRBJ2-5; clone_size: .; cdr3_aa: CASSMPSGGWEQETQYF; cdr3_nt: TGTGCCAGTAGTATGCCCAGCGGGGGTTGGGAACAAGAGACCCAGTACTTC
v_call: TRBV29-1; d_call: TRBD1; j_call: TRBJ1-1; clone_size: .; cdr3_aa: CSVTGGAETEAFF; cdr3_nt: TGCAGCGTCACAGGGGGAGCGGAAACTGAAGCTTTCTTT
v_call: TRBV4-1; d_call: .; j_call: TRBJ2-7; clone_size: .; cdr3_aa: CASSQDGGRRYEQYF; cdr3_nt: TGCGCCAGCAGCCAAGATGGGGGCAGACGCTATGAGCAGTACTTC
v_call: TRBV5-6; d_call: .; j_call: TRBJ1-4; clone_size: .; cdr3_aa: CASSLPGGTNEKLFF; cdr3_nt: TGTGCCAGCAGCTTACCGGGGGGGACTAATGAAAAACTGTTTTTT
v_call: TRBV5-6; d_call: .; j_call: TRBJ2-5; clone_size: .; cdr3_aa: CASSFASGQETQYF; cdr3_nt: TGTGCCAGCAGCTTCGCCAGCGGTCAAGAGACCCAGTACTTC
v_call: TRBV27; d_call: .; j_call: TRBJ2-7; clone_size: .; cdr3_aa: CASSLAVGDSPYEQYF; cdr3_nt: TGTGCCAGCAGTTTAGCTGTCGGTGATTCCCCCTACGAGCAGTACTTC
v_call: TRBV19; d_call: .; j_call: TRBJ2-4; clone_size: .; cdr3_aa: CASSITGRGKNIQYF; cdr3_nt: TGTGCCAGTAGTATAACGGGCAGGGGCAAAAACATTCAGTACTTC
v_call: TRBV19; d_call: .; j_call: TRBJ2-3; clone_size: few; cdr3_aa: CASSMKSGGVSTDTQYF; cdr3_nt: TGTGCCAGTAGTATGAAATCGGGCGGGGTAAGCACAGATACGCAGTATTTT
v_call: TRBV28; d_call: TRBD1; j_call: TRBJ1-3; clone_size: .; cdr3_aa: CASSLTGVKGTIYF; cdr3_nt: TGTGCCAGCAGTTTGACAGGGGTGAAAGGTACCATATATTTT
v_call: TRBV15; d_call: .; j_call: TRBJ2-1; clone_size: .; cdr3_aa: CATSSFSGGLDEQFF; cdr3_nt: TGTGCCACCAGCAGCTTTAGCGGAGGTCTAGATGAGCAGTTCTTC
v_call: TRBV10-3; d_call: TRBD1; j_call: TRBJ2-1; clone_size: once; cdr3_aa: CAISESGQDYNEQFF; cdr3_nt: TGTGCCATCAGTGAGTCAGGACAGGACTACAATGAGCAGTTCTTC
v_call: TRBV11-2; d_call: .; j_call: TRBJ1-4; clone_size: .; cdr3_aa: CASSLGSRATNEKLFF; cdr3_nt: TGTGCCAGCAGCTTGGGCAGCCGAGCAACTAATGAAAAACTGTTTTTT
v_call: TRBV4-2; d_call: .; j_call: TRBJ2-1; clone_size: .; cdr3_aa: CASSAQWQGLASTYNEQFF; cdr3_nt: TGTGCCAGCAGCGCACAATGGCAGGGCCTAGCGTCCACCTACAATGAGCAGTTCTTC
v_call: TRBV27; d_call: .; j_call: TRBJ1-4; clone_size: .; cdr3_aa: CASSLQFNEKLFF; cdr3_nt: TGTGCCAGCAGTTTACAGTTTAATGAAAAACTGTTTTTT
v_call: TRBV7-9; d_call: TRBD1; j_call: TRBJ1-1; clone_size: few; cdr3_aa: CASSSGGVTEAFF; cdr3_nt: TGTGCCAGCAGCTCAGGGGGCGTCACTGAAGCTTTCTTT
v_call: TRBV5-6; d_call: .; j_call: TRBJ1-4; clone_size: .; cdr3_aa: CASSPRWGGKLFF; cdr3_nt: TGTGCCAGCAGCCCCCGGTGGGGGGGAAAACTGTTTTTT
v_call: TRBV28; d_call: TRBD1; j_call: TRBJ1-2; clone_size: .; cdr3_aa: CASSTLGTGDYGYTF; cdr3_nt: TGTGCCAGCAGTACCCTCGGGACAGGTGACTATGGCTACACCTTC
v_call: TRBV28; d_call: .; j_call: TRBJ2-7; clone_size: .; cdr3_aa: CASSLSPREQYF; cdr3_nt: TGTGCCAGCAGTTTATCCCCCCGCGAGCAGTACTTC
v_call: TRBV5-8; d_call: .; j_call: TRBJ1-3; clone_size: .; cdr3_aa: CASSTRTTWHTIYF; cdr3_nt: TGTGCCAGCAGCACCCGGACAACGTGGCACACCATATATTTT
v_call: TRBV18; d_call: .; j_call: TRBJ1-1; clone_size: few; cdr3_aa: CASWFGGHGTEAFF; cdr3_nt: TGTGCCAGCTGGTTTGGGGGACACGGAACTGAAGCTTTCTTT